This T cell receptor (beta chain) was profiled in a study of control samples from healthy donors and cancer patients. Generated by immunoSEQ multiplex PCR, the TCRdb table keeps only in-frame clones and is missing some. The sample carries some 120,000 clones, 80% to 95% recorded once. The CDR3 has 17 residues. V dropped 7 bases and J dropped 2; count of bases not matched to a gene: 9. The germline V gene encodes CDR1 SNHLY and CDR2 FYNNEI. The sample consisted of blood. The chain couples TRBV2 to TRBJ1-4, with 11 bases matching TRBD1. The TCR comes from a man aged 18 to 30 in good health. The CDR3 reads CASIGPGQGVTNEKLFF. The CDR3 DNA reads TGTGCCAGCATCGGCCCGGGACAGGGGGTGACTAATGAAAAACTGTTTTTT.